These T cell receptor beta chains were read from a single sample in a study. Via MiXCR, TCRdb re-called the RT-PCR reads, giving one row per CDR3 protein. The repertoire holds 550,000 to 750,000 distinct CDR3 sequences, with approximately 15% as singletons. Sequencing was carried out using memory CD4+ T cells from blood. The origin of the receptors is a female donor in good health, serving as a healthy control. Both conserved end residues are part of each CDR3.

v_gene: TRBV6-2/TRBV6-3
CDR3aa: CASRPTGAAGRETQYF

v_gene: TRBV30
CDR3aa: CAWGMDLNEKLFF

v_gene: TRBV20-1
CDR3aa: CSARTTSRTETQYF

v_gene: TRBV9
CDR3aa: CASSARLRSSYNEQFF

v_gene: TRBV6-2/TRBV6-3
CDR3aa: CASSPIQGGNQPQHF

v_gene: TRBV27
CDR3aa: CASSFTRQGRTEAFF

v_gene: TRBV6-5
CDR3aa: CATGRGARTYNEQFF

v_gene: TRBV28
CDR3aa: CASGVETEAFF

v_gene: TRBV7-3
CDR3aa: CASSLSLGEPQHF

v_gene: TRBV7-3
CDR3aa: CASSLMSGGSLQFF

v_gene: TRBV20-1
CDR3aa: CSARVGGVGNTIYF

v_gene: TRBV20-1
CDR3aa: CSATGGPGTGELFF

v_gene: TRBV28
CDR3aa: CASSSHRVPTDTQYF

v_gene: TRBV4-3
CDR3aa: CASSPLAGVKGTDTQYF

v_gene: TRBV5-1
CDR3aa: CASSLRGPPGYEQYF

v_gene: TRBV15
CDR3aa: CATSSGTSAQPVNEQFF

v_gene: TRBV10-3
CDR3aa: CAISVAGRETQYF

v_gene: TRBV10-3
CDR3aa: CAISDRGEETQYF

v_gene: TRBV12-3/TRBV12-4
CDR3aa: CASKDSGRAGYTF

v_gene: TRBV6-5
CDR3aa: CASSRLYPGLATKNIQYF

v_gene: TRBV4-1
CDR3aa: CASSPYLDRGSLYEQYF

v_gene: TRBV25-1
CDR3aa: CASSESIGGRYGYTF

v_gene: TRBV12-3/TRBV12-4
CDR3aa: CASSGPRTPSGNTIYF

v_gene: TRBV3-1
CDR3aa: CASSQDRLWTGELFF